These 11 T cell receptor beta chains were sequenced from one sample in a study of persistence of HIV-infected CD4 T cells. An overlapping HIV-1 Gag peptide pool stimulated these cells at 1 ug/peptide/mL. Memory cells lacking CD40L and CD69 with high CD45RO were sorted. The libraries were made with immunoSEQ version 4 in survey mode. Clones were sequenced by immunoSEQ multiplex PCR, and TCRdb holds only the in-frame ones, with some missing. The sample lists about 39,000 clones; about 84% were seen once. Antigens for these TCRs are unknown. The source was cultured CD4+ T cells from PBMCs, collected from a patient who received antiretroviral therapy. The receptors shown here come from an adult with HIV. The donor label of this sample is uncertain.

V usage is TRBV5-1 and J usage is TRBJ2-1, with 10 bases lining up with TRBD2. CDR1 and CDR2 from the germline V gene are SGHRS and YFSETQ. The CDR3 spans 15 residues. With V trimmed by 1 base and J by 6 bases, 4 bases remained unmatched. The CDR3 spells CASSLLAGGGNEQFF. The CDR3 bases are TGCGCCAGCAGCTTGTTAGCGGGGGGTGGCAATGAGCAGTTCTTC.

CDR3: CAIKGGTGGVGNTEAFF. CDR3 in DNA: TGTGCCATCAAGGGAGGGACAGGGGGCGTGGGGAACACTGAAGCTTTCTTT. The chain combines TRBV10-3 with TRBJ1-1, with 12 bases that match TRBD1. Unmatched junction bases numbered 10, after V lost 7 bases and J lost 1 base. CDR1 and CDR2 from the germline V gene are ENHRY and SYGVKD. The CDR3 is 17 amino acids.

The chain is built from TRBV7-6 and TRBJ1-2; 7 nucleotides agree with TRBD1. V was clipped by 5 bases and J by 7 bases; unmatched bases: 4. CDR1 is SGHVS and CDR2 is FNYEAQ in the germline V gene. The CDR3 is 12 amino acids. For the CDR3, the DNA is TGTGCCAGCAGCAATACAGGGGCTGGCTACACCTTC. Its protein product is CASSNTGAGYTF. Full variable domain (rest looked up from reference TRBV7-6 and TRBJ1-2): GAGVSQSPRYKVTKRGQDVALRCDPISGHVSLYWYRQALGQGPEFLTYFNYEAQQDKSGLPNDRFSAERPEGSISTLTIQRTEQRDSAMYRCASSNTGAGYTFGSGTRLTVV.

The chain carries TRBV5-1 and TRBJ2-7; TRBD1 matches 7 bases. With V trimmed by 3 bases and J by 2 bases, 5 bases remained unmatched. The CDR3 spans 14 residues. CDR1 and CDR2 from the germline V gene are SGHRS and YFSETQ. The CDR3 DNA reads TGCGCCAGCAGCTGGGGACAGAGTACCTACGAGCAGTACTTC. This codes for CASSWGQSTYEQYF.

The chain recombines TRBV10-3 with TRBJ1-4; D not certain. Germline V gives CDR1 ENHRY, CDR2 SYGVKD. The CDR3 is 15 residues long. V was clipped by 2 bases and J by 1 base, with 8 bases between them. In nucleotides, the CDR3 is TGTGCCATCAGTGAGACAGATAGAACTAATGAAAAACTGTTTTTT. Translated, it gives CAISETDRTNEKLFF.

V and J are TRBV7-2 and TRBJ2-3; unclear D gene. The CDR3 is 12 residues long. V dropped 5 bases and J dropped 7 bases, with 10 bases sitting between them. The germline gives CDR1 SGHTA, CDR2 FQGNSA. The CDR3: CASSPALHTQYF. The CDR3 nucleotides are TGTGCCAGCAGCCCTGCTCTACATACGCAGTATTTT.

This clone was seen just once. V and J are TRBV5-5 and TRBJ2-7; 13 nucleotides align to TRBD2. The trim removed 3 bases at V and 2 bases at J, leaving 2 bases unmatched. The germline gives CDR1 SGHKS, CDR2 YYEKEE (reference sequence). The CDR3 length is 15 residues. The DNA for the CDR3 is TGTGCCAGCAGCTCGGGACTAGCGGGGCCCTACGAGCAGTACTTC. Its protein is CASSSGLAGPYEQYF.

This chain joins TRBV5-1 and TRBJ1-2; the D gene is possibly TRBD1 (6 bases). The CDR3 spans 13 residues. Trimming stripped 4 bases from V and 4 bases from J, with 11 bases between. Germline CDR1 SGHRS, CDR2 YFSETQ. CDR3 in DNA: TGCGCCAGCAGCGGCCGGGACACCTATGGCTACACCTTC. It specifies CASSGRDTYGYTF.

The chain joins TRBV6-5 to TRBJ2-7; no definite D call. The CDR3 covers 15 residues. In germline, CDR1 is MNHEY, CDR2 SVGAGI. Deletions cut 0 bases from V and 2 bases from J, with 11 bases between. This CDR3 reads CASSYSNTPAYEQYF. CDR3 bases: TGTGCCAGCAGTTACTCGAACACCCCGGCCTACGAGCAGTACTTC.

V usage is TRBV7-2 and J usage is TRBJ2-7; TRBD1 aligns across 7 bases. The length of the CDR3 is 14 residues. V was pared by 5 bases and J by 3 bases, with 7 bases of the junction left unmatched. Germline V lookup: CDR1 SGHTA, CDR2 FQGNSA. The CDR3 loop reads CASSTQGQYYEQYF. The CDR3, as DNA: TGTGCCAGCAGCACACAGGGACAGTACTACGAGCAGTACTTC.

V gene TRBV5-1 combines with J gene TRBJ2-1; no clear D. The CDR3 runs to 15 residues. Germline-derived CDR1 and CDR2 are SGHRS and YFSETQ. Trimming shortened V by 0 bases and J by 6 bases, and 13 bases separated the two germline ends. In DNA form, the CDR3 reads TGCGCCAGCAGCTTGGTACAACCGGGCCGCAATGAGCAGTTCTTC. It translates to CASSLVQPGRNEQFF.